Described below is a single T cell receptor (beta chain) sequence and its context. This clone's antigen is unknown. Per-nucleotide qualities are absent, and no much larger clonotype sits a single base away. Read against the paper, the sample's time point label means: about 28 days (+/-7) after the second vaccine dose. AZD1222 recipients whose second dose came at about 4 weeks and those whose second dose came at about 12 weeks were combined into one group, since spike-specific TCR depth and breadth did not differ between the two schedules. Vaccinee samples were obtained from the UK trials COV001 and COV002, which included a single-blind randomized controlled phase 2/3 trial of AZD1222 (ChAdOx1 nCoV-19) in healthy adults. For TCRbeta chain sequencing, PBMC samples from trial participants were taken at day 0 and at day 28 after the second dose. Spanning cysteine to phenylalanine, the CDR3 consists of 15 amino acids. Only CDR3 DNA is held: 45 bases, read in frame from base 1. From the germline V gene, CDR1 is MGHRA and CDR2 is YSYEKL. Between the V and J ends, shortened by 1 base and 10 bases respectively, the junction contains 16 bases.

The data originate from a study of T cell responses to AZD1222 COVID-19 vaccine (dated by TCRdb to about 2021). A note on the overall study: A total of more than 230 trial participants underwent TCR sequencing, of whom roughly 210 had received two doses of AZD1222 and some 26 had received two doses of the MenACWY control vaccine. Trial participants were enrolled by age into 18-55, 56-69 and 70-plus year subgroups, with roughly 160, 29 and 62 TCR-sequenced participants respectively.

The CDR3 regions of human TCRbeta chains were analyzed by immunosequencing. Concerning the study's data processing: Repertoire TCRs were matched against a reference library of SARS-CoV-2-specific TCRs generated with the MIRA antigen-specificity platform. Breadth meant the fraction of unique TCRs that were SARS-CoV-2-associated, whereas depth meant the fraction of total T cells that were SARS-CoV-2-associated. Each spike-specific TCR was assigned to its reactive spike region and to a CD4 or CD8 class using the MIRA data. Log10-transformed breadth and depth values were compared by one-way ANOVA with Sidak's multiple comparisons tests. TCRdb holds this immuneACCESS table with in-frame rearrangements only. Some clones are missing; in checked studies, unresolved V genes explain under half, and the rest has no known cause. V and J calls plus clone size are reproduced from that table; the DNA served to infer D and trimming. The sample data list 150,000 to 250,000 clones, and 93% of these were observed just once. 0.95% to 1.1% of the sample comes from the top ten.

Study-wide conclusions, independent of this receptor: Because no day 14 peak-response samples were available, the repertoires could be characterized only after the peak T cell response. Most participants were white British and females outnumbered males, and the authors suggested that clonal diversity may have been underestimated. Reportedly, almost half of the unique spike-specific TCRs recognized epitopes lying outside the regions that are mutated in the B.1.351 and B.1.1.7 variants. The 56-69-year group was small, and its depth increase did not reach significance, likely because of low power. Conclusions about previously exposed vaccinees are limited, since just 6 or 7 AZD1222 recipients were seropositive for SARS-CoV-2 at baseline. Spike-specific TCR breadth and depth rose significantly after two AZD1222 doses compared with day 0 and with MenACWY recipients. The whole spike protein was spanned by vaccine-associated CD4 TCRs, and dominant responses were seen in regions 160-218 and 743-854.

The rearranged segments are TRBV4-1 and TRBJ1-4; a tentative D call is TRBD1 (6 bases match). Sequenced here: peripheral blood, sampled 28 days after the second AZD1222 dose. This TCR was sampled from an adult who received the AZD1222 COVID-19 vaccine. In nucleotide form, the sequence is TGCGCCAGCAGCCAAGCGGATCGGACAGACGGAAAACTGTTTTTT. It specifies CASSQADRTDGKLFF.